This T cell receptor (beta chain) derives from a study of beta chain features in type 1 diabetes. The wider study: The patients were much like the healthy donors in age, gender and cell yields.

Germline V gene lookup returns CDR1 MDHEN and CDR2 SYDVKM. V was clipped by 3 bases and J by 4 bases, with 9 bases between them. There are 13 residues in the CDR3. This clone was detected a few times. Expressed TCRB transcripts were sequenced after all isolated RNA was converted to cDNA. Method: immunoSEQ multiplex PCR; TCRdb's copy keeps in-frame clones and lacks some. The sample records about 330,000 clones, approximately 11% being singletons. Specimen: naive CD4+ T cells from blood. The TCR comes from a woman aged 25-40 years in good health. The chain joins TRBV28 to TRBJ1-2; the D is unclear. The CDR3 nucleotides read TGTGCCAGCAGTTTTAGTCTGCTCTATGGCTACACCTTC. As protein: CASSFSLLYGYTF.